A single sample is the source of the 20 T cell receptor beta chains below, sequenced in a study of T cell repertoires in cytomegalovirus infection. A single record per CDR3 protein comes from TCRdb applying MiXCR to the reads. The table lists 550,000 to 700,000 distinct CDR3 sequences, under 45% of them singletons. Their antigen targets remain unknown. Sequenced here: cultured PBMCs, sampled from culture after CMV antigen stimulation. These receptors all come from a human donor in good health (CMV status not recorded). Some clones in this sample may be carry-over from other donors' samples.

The V call is TRBV7-9, the J call TRBJ2-1; D possibly corresponds to TRBD2 (6 bases). There are 15 residues in the CDR3. The V end was cut by 1 base, the J end by 3 bases, with 10 bases between. Germline CDR1 is SEHNR and CDR2 is FQNEAQ (reference sequence). The CDR3 DNA reads TGTGCCAGCAGCTTAGTAGTGGGACTCTACAATGAGCAGTTCTTC. It is translated as CASSLVVGLYNEQFF.

The rearrangement joins TRBV14 to TRBJ2-5, with D tentatively TRBD2 (6 bases). The V end was cut by 0 bases, the J end by 3 bases, with 14 bases between. Germline CDR1 is SGHDN and CDR2 is FVKESK. This CDR3 spans 16 amino acids. As DNA, the CDR3 is TGTGCCAGCAGCCAAGATTGGTCGGACTACGAAGAGACCCAGTACTTC. This gives the protein CASSQDWSDYEETQYF.

The chain is built from TRBV5-1 and TRBJ2-7; 11 nucleotides line up with TRBD2. The CDR3 runs to 16 residues. Germline V CDR1 and CDR2: SGHRS, YFSETQ. V lost 6 bases and J lost 6; bases outside the gene matches: 14. The CDR3 spells CASNQASGGTRGEQYF. CDR3 in DNA: TGCGCCAGCAACCAAGCTAGCGGGGGGACAAGGGGCGAGCAGTACTTC.

This rearrangement joins TRBV18 to TRBJ2-5, with D tentatively TRBD1 (6 bases). V shed 2 bases and J shed 5 bases, with 12 bases lying between them. The CDR3 is 14 amino acids. The V gene's germline CDR1 is KGHSH and CDR2 LQKENI. CDR3 amino acids: CASSPEGGLETQYF. As DNA, the CDR3 is TGTGCCAGCTCACCAGAAGGGGGTCTGGAGACCCAGTACTTC.

The gene calls are TRBV12-3 or TRBV12-4 and TRBJ2-7, with TRBD2 matching 9 bases. The CDR3 sequence is 15 residues long. J lost 1 base, V lost 7 bases, and 8 bases had no gene match. CDR3 in amino acids: CASTFSGGRSYEQYF. In DNA form, the CDR3 reads TGTGCCAGCACCTTTAGCGGGGGCCGTTCCTACGAGCAGTACTTC.

V usage is TRBV19 and J usage is TRBJ2-2; D is undetermined. Between the trimmed V and J ends, which lost 7 bases and 4 bases, there was a span of 22 bases. Germline V gene data show CDR1 as LNHDA and CDR2 as SQIVND (reference sequence). There are 17 residues in the CDR3. The CDR3 DNA sequence: TGTGCCAGTACCCCTTTGCCCCCGACGACCGGCACCGGGGAGCTGTTTTTT. Its protein product is CASTPLPPTTGTGELFF.

The CDR3 here is CASSQSDRMNGYTF. DNA for the CDR3: TGCGCCAGCAGCCAATCCGACAGAATGAATGGCTACACCTTC. The rearrangement links TRBV4-1 to TRBJ1-2, with TRBD1 as a possible D gene (5 bases). CDR1 is MGHRA and CDR2 is YSYEKL in the germline V gene. CDR3 length: 14 amino acids. Trimming removed 2 bases from V and 6 bases from J, with 13 bases in between.

For this clonotype: Because it lacks the conserved phenylalanine or tryptophan at the end, this CDR3 is likely a read error. The DNA is omitted, as the CDR3 cannot be located on it reliably, and the CDR3 follows TCRdb's listing. The chain carries TRBV7-8 and TRBJ2-1; the tabulated D call, TRBD2, remains unverified against the DNA. The CDR3 has 13 residues if both end residues are counted. Germline V CDR1 and CDR2: SGHVS, FQNEAQ. This chain's CDR3 is CASSPGSGLAGFN.

CDR3 sequence reads: CASSRQIFGNTIYF. CDR3 DNA sequence: TGTGCCAGCAGCAGGCAGATCTTTGGAAACACCATATATTTT. The chain couples TRBV5-6 to TRBJ1-3; D not resolved. Germline V gene data show CDR1 as SGHDT and CDR2 as YYEEEE. V was clipped by 4 bases and J by 3 bases, with 11 bases between them. The CDR3 covers 14 residues.

This clonotype was picked up many times. DNA for the CDR3: TGTGCCAGCAGCTTAGAAACAGATATAGATTCACCCCTCCACTTT. It yields the protein CASSLETDIDSPLHF. This chain uses TRBV7-2 with TRBJ1-6; no firm D call. Per germline, CDR1 SGHTA and CDR2 FQGNSA. V was shortened by 1 base and J by 8 bases, with 12 bases between the two germline ends. The CDR3 has 15 residues.

Comments on this clonotype: Possible read error: a much larger clone is one base away. This rearrangement joins TRBV7-2 to TRBJ2-7; tentatively, D is TRBD2 (7 bases). CDR3 length: 14 amino acids. In germline, CDR1 is SGHTA, CDR2 FQGNSA. The CDR3 here is CASSRRGGPHERYF. As DNA, the CDR3 is TGTGCCAGCAGCCGCCGCGGGGGCCCCCACGAGCGGTACTTC.

This clonotype has just a few counts. This sequence joins TRBV7-2 and TRBJ2-5; 8 bases are shared with TRBD2. CDR3 length equals 16 residues. J gave up 0 bases and V 5 bases, and 8 bases lay outside the gene matches. Germline CDR1 and CDR2: SGHTA and FQGNSA. The CDR3: CASSPASGRYQETQYF. CDR3 nucleotides: TGTGCCAGCAGCCCCGCTAGCGGGCGTTACCAAGAGACCCAGTACTTC. The whole variable domain, filled in from reference TRBV7-2 and TRBJ2-5, reads GAGVSQSPSNKVTEKGKDVELRCDPISGHTALYWYRQSLGQGLEFLIYFQGNSAPDKSGLPSDRFSAERTGGSVSTLTIQRTQQEDSAVYLCASSPASGRYQETQYFGPGTRLLVL.

The chain combines TRBV6-2 or TRBV6-3 with TRBJ1-1; D is uncertain. Germline V gene sequence: CDR1 MNHEY, CDR2 SVGEGT. V was shortened by 5 bases and J by 8 bases, with 15 bases between the two germline ends. The CDR3 consists of 13 residues. The CDR3 bases are TGTGCCAGCAGTCCCACCGGGATCGTGGAAGCTTTCTTT. It encodes CASSPTGIVEAFF.

The chain couples TRBV4-1 to TRBJ1-5, with D maybe TRBD1 (6 bases). Deletions cut 3 bases from V and 3 bases from J, with 9 bases between. Germline CDR1 MGHRA, CDR2 YSYEKL. The CDR3 runs 14 residues. The CDR3 DNA is TGCGCCAGCAGCCAGACAGGAATCAATCAGCCCCAGCATTTT. As protein: CASSQTGINQPQHF.

The V and J genes are TRBV7-9 and TRBJ2-7; 9 bases agree with TRBD1. The CDR3 sequence is 16 residues long. Germline assignment: CDR1 SEHNR and CDR2 FQNEAQ (reference sequence). V was clipped by 5 bases and J by 6 bases; unmatched bases: 14. This CDR3 reads CASSLEFRDREAEQYF. CDR3 nucleotide sequence: TGTGCCAGCAGCCTTGAGTTCCGGGACAGGGAGGCCGAGCAGTACTTC. Using reference TRBV7-9 and TRBJ2-7 for the parts outside the CDR3, the full variable domain is DTGVSQNPRHKITKRGQNVTFRCDPISEHNRLYWYRQTLGQGPEFLTYFQNEAQLEKSRLLSDRFSAERPKGSFSTLEIQRTEQGDSAMYLCASSLEFRDREAEQYFGPGTRLTVT.

This clonotype was counted only a few times. The J gene is TRBJ1-2, the V gene TRBV28, with 7 bases matching TRBD1. The V segment lost 4 bases and the J segment 8 bases; nucleotides outside the gene matches: 10. Germline-derived CDR1 and CDR2 are MDHEN and SYDVKM. The CDR3 totals 14 residues. CDR3 bases: TGTGCCAGCAGTTCTCCAAGGGGGCTTGAAGGCTACACCTTC. Translation gives CASSSPRGLEGYTF.

This clonotype has ten or more counts. The rearrangement links TRBV7-2 to TRBJ2-3; maybe TRBD2 (5 bases). The V gene lost 4 bases and the J gene lost 4 bases, with 18 bases spanning the gap. Germline assignment: CDR1 SGHTA and CDR2 FQGNSA. CDR3 length equals 16 residues. DNA for the CDR3: TGTGCCAGCAGCTCCACCCATTGGGCGGAGGCAGATACGCAGTATTTT. This gives the protein CASSSTHWAEADTQYF.

This clonotype was detected a few times. V and J are TRBV6-2 or TRBV6-3 and TRBJ2-3; D gene uncertain. This CDR3 contains 16 residues. CDR1 is MNHEY, CDR2 SVGEGT, per germline. Trimming shortened V by 2 bases and J by 2 bases, and 14 bases separated the two germline ends. CDR3 sequence: CASSYPRGINTDTQYF. CDR3 bases: TGTGCCAGCAGTTACCCCCGTGGGATCAACACAGATACGCAGTATTTT.

This rearrangement joins TRBV7-6 to TRBJ2-4; 7 bases are a match to TRBD2. The CDR3 totals 17 residues. V shed 5 bases and J 0 bases; nucleotides not matched to a gene: 10. Germline CDR1 SGHVS, CDR2 FNYEAQ. The chain's CDR3 is CASSAGGLLLAKNIQYF. The CDR3 DNA follows: TGTGCCAGCAGCGCCGGGGGGTTGCTACTAGCCAAAAACATTCAGTACTTC.

The chain combines TRBV7-9 with TRBJ2-7; D call uncertain. The germline CDR1 and CDR2 sequences are SEHNR and FQNEAQ (reference sequence). V was pared by 5 bases and J by 3 bases, with 5 bases between. The CDR3 runs to 11 residues. CDR3 sequence (DNA): TGTGCCAGCAGCCCCATCTACGAGCAGTACTTC. Amino acid sequence: CASSPIYEQYF.